This TCR beta chain was identified during a study of blood T cell repertoires in COVID-19. As concerns this clone: At the DNA level, this CDR3 is encoded by other sequences in the same sample as well.

V lost 6 bases, J lost 4 bases, and 2 bases stayed unmatched. The CDR3 runs to 14 residues. Germline values: CDR1 LGHDT, CDR2 YNNKEL (reference sequence). Original methodology: Estimated nucleated cell counts came from reference gene primer amplification. The data were produced by immunoSEQ multiplex PCR, yet TCRdb's version contains in-frame clones alone and is incomplete. D and trimming were read from the DNA, whereas the V and J calls and clone size are those reported in that table. This table holds roughly 380,000 clones, approximately 90% found once. Sequenced input: peripheral blood. The receptor's source is a woman between 55 and 75 years old with COVID-19, enrolled during active disease. The V gene is TRBV3-1 (or the pseudogene TRBV3-2), the J gene TRBJ2-3; 12 positions agree with TRBD2. The CDR3 coding sequence is TGTGCCAGCAGGACTAGCGGGGGTGCAGATACGCAGTATTTT. It encodes CASRTSGGADTQYF.